This T cell receptor (beta chain) stems from a study of blood T cell repertoires in COVID-19. For the study at large: T cells, B-cell-depleted T cells, or PBMCs provided the cDNA or gDNA that served as material.

Per the germline V gene, CDR1 is SGDLS and CDR2 is YYNGEE. V lost 3 bases and J lost 0; bases outside the gene matches: 3. This CDR3 is 14 amino acids long. Some clones are missing from TCRdb's copy, which holds only in-frame ones; the method was immunoSEQ multiplex PCR. The sample lists about 330,000 clones, around 90% occurring once. The rearrangement uses TRBV9 and TRBJ2-7, with 7 bases that match TRBD1. The sequence was obtained from a woman between 25 and 40 years old who had recovered from COVID-19. The sequencing sample was made of PBMCs or T cells enriched from blood (not recorded which). The CDR3 coding sequence is TGTGCCAGCAGCGGAAGACAGGGCTCCTACGAGCAGTACTTC. This translates into CASSGRQGSYEQYF. Based on the CDR3 plus reference TRBV9 and TRBJ2-7, the full variable domain is DSGVTQTPKHLITATGQRVTLRCSPRSGDLSVYWYQQSLDQGLQFLIQYYNGEERAKGNILERFSAQQFPDLHSELNLSSLELGDSALYFCASSGRQGSYEQYFGPGTRLTVT.